This T cell receptor beta chain came from a study of blood T cell repertoires in COVID-19 (TCRdb year 2020). About the investigation overall: Samples covering the acute and convalescent phases of COVID-19 were provided by collaborators in the United States, Italy and Spain. The prospective study material was composed of cDNA or gDNA derived from T cells, B-cell-depleted T cells, or PBMCs. Subjects who had been exposed to COVID-19, were actively infected with it, or had recovered from it provided the deeply sampled blood TCRbeta repertoires that made up the dataset. The repertoires were released in a freely available public database intended as a resource for research on the immune response to SARS-CoV-2. Samples were obtained from the ongoing ImmuneRACE study (first 160 participants) and from 1,254 subjects provided by 6 global collaborators. The sample metadata nearly always contained a de-identified subject ID, COVID-19 status, age in years and sex. Where available, HLA class I and class II types were obtained from metadata supplied by the sample provider rather than from assay-based typing. On the study overall, not on this receptor specifically: Clinical and demographic metadata were provided uncurated, with the amount varying by source and participant.

The immunoSEQ Assay, a bias-controlled multiplex PCR, was used to amplify TCRbeta CDR3 regions from genomic DNA. Concerning the study's data processing: Nucleated cell counts per sample were estimated from amplification of reference gene primers within the assay. Sequence reads were collapsed and filtered to measure the absolute abundance of every unique TCRbeta CDR3 rearrangement. For each sample, productive Simpson clonality was calculated as the square root of Simpson's diversity index over productive rearrangements. Not all clones reach the TCRdb copy of this immuneACCESS table, which keeps in-frame sequences only. Checked studies attribute under half of the gap to unresolved V genes and leave the rest unexplained. The DNA gave D and trimming, while V, J and clone size come from that table. Within this sample are 120,000 or so clones, with around 89% of them counted one time only. Roughly 4% of the sample comes from the top ten.

One collaborating source in Seattle enrolled patients while the patients were actively infected and followed the patients over time throughout the course of disease. The collaborating institutions used their own protocols to collect whole blood in K2EDTA tubes. For TCRbeta analysis, collaborators shipped samples as frozen whole blood, isolated PBMCs, or DNA extracted from either of those sample types. In the case of this clone: The target of this receptor is not known. No qualities accompany the bases; no much larger clone lies one base away.

The sequenced sample consisted of peripheral blood. This TCR was sampled from a woman aged 55-69 years with COVID-19, enrolled during active disease.

The DNA sequence is TGCAGCGTCGAGGGACTAGCGGGGGGTTACAATGAGCAGTTCTTC. The encoded protein is CSVEGLAGGYNEQFF. This chain joins TRBV29-1 to TRBJ2-1; 15 bases in the junction line up with TRBD2. Taken from the germline V gene, the CDR1 and CDR2 loops are SQVTM and ANQGSEA. The germline V and J ends show losses of 6 bases and 4 bases respectively, and no gene match explains 4 bases of the junction. From the cysteine up to the phenylalanine, the CDR3 has a length of 15 residues. The read is trimmed to its CDR3 DNA, 45 bases read in frame from base 1.